This T cell receptor beta chain derives from a study of blood T cells in healthy people across ages. Each sample used at least 6 million PBMCs. This CDR3 contains 16 residues. V lost 1 base to trimming and J lost 0 bases; unmatched junction nucleotides: 8. Germline CDR1 reads DFQATT; CDR2 reads SNEGSKA (reference sequence). The use of a sample-barcoded 5' primer and a J-beta primer mix characterized a second PCR of roughly 6 to 11 cycles. TCRdb reprocessed the 5' RACE reads via MiXCR and lists one record per CDR3 protein. The data contain 790,000 or so distinct CDR3 sequences, roughly three fifths of them seen just once; the ten biggest clones take up roughly 24%.

The specimen sequenced was blood. The chain combines TRBV20-1 with TRBJ1-1; TRBD1 matches at 7 bases. This TCR derives from a man between 35 and 55 years old in good health. The DNA for the CDR3 is TGCAGTGCTAGAGTTCGACAGGGCAACATGAACACTGAAGCTTTCTTT. Translating gives CSARVRQGNMNTEAFF.